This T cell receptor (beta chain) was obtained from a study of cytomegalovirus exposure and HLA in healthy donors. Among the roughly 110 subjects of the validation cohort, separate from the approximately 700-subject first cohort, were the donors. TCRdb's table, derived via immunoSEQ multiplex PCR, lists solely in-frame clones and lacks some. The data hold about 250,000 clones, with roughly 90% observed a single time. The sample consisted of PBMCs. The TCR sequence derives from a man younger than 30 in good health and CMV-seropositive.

CDR3 in amino acids: CASSSSVTALNYGYTF. CDR3 in DNA: TGCGCCAGCAGCTCCTCGGTGACAGCGCTTAACTATGGCTACACCTTC. The V gene is TRBV5-1, the J gene TRBJ1-2, with TRBD1 as a possible D gene (5 bases). Germline values: CDR1 SGHRS, CDR2 YFSETQ. The CDR3 sequence is 16 residues long. The V gene lost 3 bases and the J gene lost 1 base, with 16 bases spanning the gap.